These 23 T cell receptor beta chains were sequenced from one sample in a study of shared clonotypes between healthy human individuals. TCRdb's copy holds only in-frame clones and misses some; the assay was immunoSEQ multiplex PCR. Of some 1 million clones listed, about three quarters are singletons. The sample comprised memory CD4+ T cells sorted from blood. Subset defined: CD45RA-negative fraction. These receptors all come from a man younger than 35 in good health.

This chain joins TRBV30 and TRBJ2-7; 10 bases are a match to TRBD2. The CDR3 is 12 amino acids. The J segment lost 12 bases and the V segment lost 2 bases, leaving 7 bases of the junction unmatched. Germline loops: CDR1 GTSNPN, CDR2 SVGIG (reference sequence). CDR3 sequence reads: CAWSSLAGVGYF. Here the CDR3 DNA reads TGTGCCTGGAGTTCTCTAGCGGGAGTAGGGTACTTC.

The chain joins TRBV5-6 to TRBJ2-4; a weak D match, TRBD1 (6 bases). Trimming removed 2 bases at V and 1 base at J, with 10 bases between. Germline CDR1 SGHDT, CDR2 YYEEEE. The CDR3 is 15 residues long. The CDR3 sequence is CASSLWTAAKNIQYF. The CDR3 DNA is TGTGCCAGCAGCTTATGGACAGCGGCCAAAAACATTCAGTACTTC.

This chain uses TRBV7-9 with TRBJ2-6; no firm D call. V was clipped by 3 bases and J by 0 bases, with 9 bases between them. The CDR3 is 16 residues long. Germline V gene sequence: CDR1 SEHNR, CDR2 FQNEAQ (reference sequence). This chain's CDR3 is CASSFDFGSGANVLTF. In DNA, the CDR3 is TGTGCCAGCAGCTTCGACTTCGGCTCTGGGGCCAACGTCCTGACTTTC.

CDR3 in DNA: TGCGCCAGCAGCAGTCAAGCGGGAGGTATGTACAATGAGCAGTTCTTC. Protein product: CASSSQAGGMYNEQFF. The rearrangement joins TRBV5-1 to TRBJ2-1; 9 nucleotides match TRBD2. Per germline, CDR1 SGHRS and CDR2 YFSETQ. There are 16 residues in the CDR3. Germline trimming cut 4 bases from V and 4 bases from J; bases unmatched to any gene: 9.

The chain links TRBV5-4 to TRBJ2-1; 8 nucleotides agree with TRBD2. This CDR3 contains 16 residues. Trimming cost V 1 base and J 6 bases; bases outside gene matches: 9. Looked up from germline, CDR1 is SGHNT and CDR2 is YYREEE (reference sequence). The CDR3 nucleotides are TGTGCCAGCAGCTTGACTGTGCTAGCGGGCGTCAATGAGCAGTTCTTC. Encoded protein: CASSLTVLAGVNEQFF.

The chain recombines TRBV25-1 with TRBJ2-6; 9 bases are a match to TRBD1. The CDR3 contains 16 residues. Germline V gene lookup returns CDR1 MGHDK and CDR2 SYGVNS. The trim removed 5 bases at V and 1 base at J, leaving 3 bases unmatched. The CDR3 loop reads CASSPTGGSGANVLTF. CDR3 DNA sequence: TGTGCCAGCAGTCCGACAGGGGGGTCTGGGGCCAACGTCCTGACTTTC.

This clone was counted between two and nine times. The chain recombines TRBV19 with TRBJ2-7; D might be TRBD1 or TRBD2, each matching 6 bases. In germline, CDR1 is LNHDA, CDR2 SQIVND (reference sequence). CDR3 size: 14 residues. Trimming cost V 6 bases and J 3 bases, with 15 bases left between them. The CDR3 region is CASSTNREVYEQYF. CDR3 bases: TGTGCCAGTAGCACTAACAGGGAGGTCTACGAGCAGTACTTC.

This rearrangement joins TRBV11-3 to TRBJ1-1; 8 positions match TRBD1. V dropped 7 bases and J dropped 6; count of bases not matched to a gene: 7. This CDR3 spans 13 amino acids. Germline lookup yields CDR1 SGHNT and CDR2 YENEEA. The CDR3 is CASKQGERSEAFF. CDR3 bases: TGTGCCAGCAAACAGGGGGAAAGATCTGAAGCTTTCTTT.

The rearrangement joins TRBV29-1 to TRBJ2-5; TRBD2 aligns across 9 bases. The CDR3 is made up of 15 amino acids. V was clipped by 2 bases and J by 4 bases; unmatched bases: 8. Germline values: CDR1 SQVTM, CDR2 ANQGSEA. As DNA, the CDR3 is TGCAGCGTTGAACTCGGGCGGGAGGGTCGAGAGACCCAGTACTTC. It is translated as CSVELGREGRETQYF.

The genes are TRBV6-5 and TRBJ1-1, with TRBD1 matching over 7 bases. The germline CDR1 and CDR2 sequences are MNHEY and SVGAGI. The junction had 5 bases not matched to a gene; V was cut back by 6 bases and J by 1 base. CDR3 length equals 14 residues. CDR3 coding DNA: TGTGCCAGCAGACCGGGACAGAGGAACACTGAAGCTTTCTTT. Encoded protein: CASRPGQRNTEAFF.

The rearrangement uses TRBV19 and TRBJ2-4; D may match TRBD1 or TRBD2 (6 bases each). Trimming pared 4 bases from V and 15 bases from J, leaving 22 bases between. The length of the CDR3 is 14 residues. CDR1 and CDR2 from the germline V gene are LNHDA and SQIVND (reference sequence). The CDR3 DNA reads as TGTGCCAGTAGTACACAGGGAGGTATCGGGGGTTCGTACTTC. It codes for CASSTQGGIGGSYF.

CDR3 sequence: CAISEVTEGTGELFF. CDR3 in DNA: TGTGCCATCAGTGAAGTGACAGAGGGCACCGGGGAGCTGTTTTTT. This chain connects TRBV10-3 to TRBJ2-2; D is possibly TRBD1 or TRBD2 (5 bases each). Germline lookup yields CDR1 ENHRY and CDR2 SYGVKD. The CDR3 consists of 15 residues. V lost 3 bases and J 4 bases, leaving 12 bases between the germline ends.

The chain carries TRBV2 and TRBJ1-1, with 11 positions matching TRBD1. There are 18 residues in the CDR3. V shed 7 bases, J shed 3 bases, and the junction held 16 bases outside the gene matches. CDR1 and CDR2 from the germline V gene are SNHLY and FYNNEI. This chain's CDR3 is CASKLAEWTGGADTEAFF. DNA of the CDR3: TGTGCCAGCAAGTTGGCCGAATGGACAGGGGGCGCGGACACTGAAGCTTTCTTT.

This clone was counted a single time. The J gene is TRBJ1-1, the V gene TRBV7-9; 8 bases map to TRBD1. The V gene's germline CDR1 is SEHNR and CDR2 FQNEAQ (reference sequence). This CDR3 has 15 residues. V was pared by 1 base and J by 1 base, with 2 bases of the junction left unmatched. The CDR3: CASSLGQGTNTEAFF. The CDR3 region has the DNA TGTGCCAGCAGCTTAGGACAGGGGACGAACACTGAAGCTTTCTTT.

By share, this clone ranks as medium-sized (0.01 to 0.1%). The same CDR3 arises from other DNA sequences in this sample as well. V usage is TRBV5-1 and J usage is TRBJ1-3; D may be TRBD1 (5 bases). The CDR3 length is 17 residues. The germline V gene encodes CDR1 SGHRS and CDR2 YFSETQ. Trimming left V 0 bases short and J 0 bases short, with 13 bases between. The CDR3 bases are TGCGCCAGCAGCTTGGCACAGCCAGGGCCCTCTGGAAACACCATATATTTT. It codes for CASSLAQPGPSGNTIYF.

The chain has TRBV30 and TRBJ2-7; tentative D call: TRBD2 (5 bases). The ends were cut back, 1 base at V and 2 bases at J, with 15 bases in the middle. This CDR3 contains 15 residues. The V gene's germline CDR1 is GTSNPN and CDR2 SVGIG (reference sequence). CDR3 protein: CAWSGSGKSAYEQYF. The CDR3, as DNA: TGTGCCTGGAGTGGATCGGGGAAATCCGCCTACGAGCAGTACTTC. The full variable domain, its missing parts supplied by reference TRBV30 and TRBJ2-7, is SQTIHQWPATLVQPVGSPLSLECTVEGTSNPNLYWYRQAAGRGLQLLFYSVGIGQISSEVPQNLSASRPQDRQFILSSKKLLLSDSGFYLCAWSGSGKSAYEQYFGPGTRLTVT.

To note about this clone: The junction does not match germline at one end; this may be a read error. The chain carries TRBV7-2 and TRBJ2-1; a weak D match, TRBD1 (5 bases). Germline V gene lookup returns CDR1 SGHTA and CDR2 FQGNSA. The CDR3 covers 11 residues. CDR3 loop: CASSLGVSQFF. The CDR3 DNA reads TGTGCCAGCAGTTTAGGGGTATCGCAGTTCTTC.

The gene calls are TRBV5-1 and TRBJ2-6; 7 bases are a match to TRBD1. Germline CDR1 reads SGHRS; CDR2 reads YFSETQ. The V segment lost 0 bases and the J segment 7 bases; nucleotides outside the gene matches: 7. CDR3 length: 16 residues. The CDR3 bases are TGCGCCAGCAGCTTGGAGGGGGCTAGTCGTGCCAACGTCCTGACTTTC. The encoded protein is CASSLEGASRANVLTF.

In the case of this clone: A read error may produce the germline difference seen at one junction end. The V and J genes are TRBV7-7 and TRBJ2-5; 11 bases agree with TRBD1. Germline loops: CDR1 SSHAT, CDR2 FNYEAQ (reference sequence). The CDR3 has 17 amino acids. The CDR3 here is CASSLAYSGQGVETQYF. In nucleotides, the CDR3 is TGTGCTAGCAGCTTAGCGTATTCGGGACAGGGGGTTGAGACCCAGTACTTC.

The rearrangement joins TRBV2 to TRBJ1-1, with a tentative D call TRBD1 (5 bases). The V end was cut by 11 bases, the J end by 4 bases, with 17 bases between. CDR1 SNHLY and CDR2 FYNNEI come from the germline V gene. This CDR3 has 13 residues. CDR3 nucleotide sequence: TGTGCCCTCCAATGGACAAGGGCCACTGAAGCTTTCTTT. This codes for CALQWTRATEAFF. Looking up the rest from reference TRBV2 and TRBJ1-1 gives the full variable domain: EPEVTQTPSHQVTQMGQEVILRCVPISNHLYFYWYRQILGQKVEFLVSFYNNEISEKSEIFDDQFSVERPDGSNFTLKIRSTKLEDSAMYFCALQWTRATEAFFGQGTRLTVV.

The table lists this clone with a count of one. The chain uses TRBV5-1 and TRBJ2-2; 8 nucleotides match TRBD1. The CDR3 spans 18 residues. V trimming: 4 bases; J trimming: 3 bases; junction bases outside the gene matches: 14. Germline V gene data show CDR1 as SGHRS and CDR2 as YFSETQ. As DNA, the CDR3 is TGCGCCAGCAGCCTGTACCGGCAGGGGGCAATGGACACCGGGGAGCTGTTTTTT. Amino acids: CASSLYRQGAMDTGELFF.

The rearrangement uses TRBV7-2 and TRBJ1-6; tentative D call: TRBD1 (5 bases). Germline V CDR1 and CDR2: SGHTA, FQGNSA. The CDR3 is 15 residues long. V dropped 2 bases and J dropped 10 bases, with 15 bases sitting between them. The CDR3: CASSLLSWGSSPLHF. In DNA, the CDR3 is TGTGCCAGCAGCTTACTTTCATGGGGGAGCTCACCCCTCCACTTT.

The chain links TRBV5-6 to TRBJ1-5; D unresolved. The CDR3 has 14 residues. CDR1 and CDR2 (germline): SGHDT, YYEEEE. V was cut by 0 bases and J by 6 bases, with 10 bases left in between. The CDR3: CASSLALSGQPQHF. The CDR3 DNA reads as TGTGCCAGCAGCTTGGCGTTGTCCGGTCAGCCCCAGCATTTT.